This T cell receptor beta chain was recorded in a study of T cell responses to AZD1222 COVID-19 vaccine. The study's findings and limits: Spike-specific TCR breadth and depth both grew after two AZD1222 doses. Reports indicate that nearly half of spike-specific TCRs are directed at unmutated variant regions.

The ends were cut back, 11 bases at V and 11 bases at J, with 30 bases in the middle. The germline CDR1 and CDR2 sequences are SNHLY and FYNNEI. This CDR3 has 15 amino acids. The method was immunoSEQ multiplex PCR; TCRdb's version includes in-frame clones alone and lacks a portion of them. The table lists tens of thousands of clones, over 75% of them singletons. A remark on this clone: The antigen remains undetermined.

The sequence derives from an adult in good health. Source: peripheral blood, taken on day 0 of AZD1222 vaccination. The chain employs TRBV2 and TRBJ1-1; unclear D gene. CDR3 residues: CAQSSPKDLGLRAFF. The DNA for the CDR3 is TGTGCCCAAAGTTCCCCGAAGGATTTGGGTTTGAGGGCTTTCTTT.